The 28 T cell receptor beta chains given below trace back to one sample, sequenced in a study of blood T cells in healthy people across ages. Primers used in a second PCR of roughly 6 to 11 cycles were a sample-barcoded 5' primer and a J-beta primer mix. TCRdb redid the calling of the 5' RACE reads with MiXCR, one entry per CDR3 protein. The sample comprises 800,000 to 1,000,000 distinct CDR3 sequences, around 48% of which are singletons, and around 15% rests with the top ten. Material for sequencing was blood. These receptors all stem from a man in his thirties or forties in good health.

This chain joins TRBV14 and TRBJ2-1; D uncertain. The length of the CDR3 is 13 residues. Germline lookup yields CDR1 SGHDN and CDR2 FVKESK. V was pared by 3 bases and J by 7 bases, with 10 bases between. CDR3 loop: CASSHKGWNEQFF. The CDR3 coding sequence is TGTGCCAGCAGCCATAAGGGATGGAATGAGCAGTTCTTC.

The chain couples TRBV7-9 to TRBJ2-3; TRBD1 agrees at 7 bases. V shed 5 bases, J shed 4 bases, and the junction held 6 bases outside the gene matches. CDR1 is SEHNR, CDR2 FQNEAQ, per germline (reference sequence). The CDR3 has 14 amino acids. CDR3 sequence: CASSPEDRSDTQYF. The CDR3 coding sequence is TGTGCCAGCAGCCCTGAGGACAGGTCAGATACGCAGTATTTT.

This sequence joins TRBV5-6 and TRBJ1-5, with D perhaps matching TRBD1 (5 bases). CDR1 is SGHDT and CDR2 is YYEEEE in the germline V gene. Trimming pared 4 bases from V and 3 bases from J, leaving 11 bases between. The length of the CDR3 is 14 residues. The CDR3 reads CASSPGVNNQPQHF. The CDR3 DNA sequence: TGTGCCAGCAGCCCGGGGGTCAACAATCAGCCCCAGCATTTT. Variable domain in full (rest from reference TRBV5-6 and TRBJ1-5): DAGVTQSPTHLIKTRGQQVTLRCSPKSGHDTVSWYQQALGQGPQFIFQYYEEEERQRGNFPDRFSGHQFPNYSSELNVNALLLGDSALYLCASSPGVNNQPQHFGDGTRLSIL.

The CDR3 is CASSVVPGDTQYF. The CDR3 nucleotides are TGTGCCAGCAGCGTGGTTCCGGGAGATACGCAGTATTTT. V usage is TRBV9 and J usage is TRBJ2-3; D remains ambiguous. This CDR3 spans 13 amino acids. V was cut by 2 bases and J by 5 bases, with 9 bases left in between. Germline V lookup: CDR1 SGDLS, CDR2 YYNGEE.

This chain uses TRBV7-3 with TRBJ2-3; D perhaps matches TRBD2 (5 bases). The CDR3 has 16 amino acids. Per germline, CDR1 SGHTA and CDR2 FQGTGA. Trimming removed 1 base from V and 4 bases from J, with 15 bases in between. The CDR3 sequence: CASSLNTAGLADTQYF. CDR3 bases: TGTGCCAGCAGCTTAAATACGGCAGGACTGGCAGATACGCAGTATTTT.

This chain links TRBV7-2 with TRBJ2-3, with 9 nucleotides matching TRBD1. Germline CDR1 reads SGHTA; CDR2 reads FQGNSA. This CDR3 contains 15 residues. V gave up 5 bases and J gave up 8 bases; unmatched junction bases: 11. The CDR3 DNA is TGTGCCAGCAGCCACCCGGGACAGGGAGCGGGTACGCAGTATTTT. This translates into CASSHPGQGAGTQYF.

The CDR3 here is CASSLGGHYGYTF. Written as DNA, the CDR3 is TGTGCCAGCAGTTTAGGGGGCCACTATGGCTACACCTTC. The gene calls are TRBV6-6 and TRBJ1-2; 7 nucleotides agree with TRBD1. This CDR3 comprises 13 residues. Germline V CDR1 and CDR2: MNHNY, SVGAGI (reference sequence). V shed 4 bases and J 3 bases; nucleotides not matched to a gene: 2.

In its sample, this clonotype was seen a few times. This chain links TRBV29-1 with TRBJ2-7, with 7 bases matching TRBD1. The junction had 4 bases not matched to a gene; V was cut back by 5 bases and J by 0 bases. The germline V gene encodes CDR1 SQVTM and CDR2 ANQGSEA. This CDR3 spans 13 amino acids. This CDR3 is CSVPGTDSYEQYF. The DNA of the CDR3 is TGCAGCGTTCCCGGGACAGACTCCTACGAGCAGTACTTC.

The chain uses TRBV30 and TRBJ2-6, with D unresolved. The V and J ends lost 2 bases and 0 bases respectively, with 8 bases between them. Germline V CDR1 and CDR2: GTSNPN, SVGIG (reference sequence). The CDR3 has 15 residues. CDR3 in DNA: TGTGCCTGGAGTAGGGCGTCCTCTGGGGCCAACGTCCTGACTTTC. Translated, it gives CAWSRASSGANVLTF. The full variable domain, in which reference TRBV30 and TRBJ2-6 provide the parts outside the CDR3, is SQTIHQWPATLVQPVGSPLSLECTVEGTSNPNLYWYRQAAGRGLQLLFYSVGIGQISSEVPQNLSASRPQDRQFILSSKKLLLSDSGFYLCAWSRASSGANVLTFGAGSRLTVL.

The V and J genes are TRBV5-6 and TRBJ1-1, with 8 bases fitting TRBD1. The CDR3 extends over 14 amino acids. Unmatched junction bases numbered 3, after V lost 4 bases and J lost 1 base. Germline-derived CDR1 and CDR2 are SGHDT and YYEEEE. CDR3 nucleotides: TGTGCCAGCAGCGGGGACAGGTGGAACACTGAAGCTTTCTTT. This encodes CASSGDRWNTEAFF.

Only a few counts were recorded for this clonotype. This sequence joins TRBV2 and TRBJ1-2, with D perhaps matching TRBD1 (6 bases). The CDR3 is made up of 13 amino acids. Per the germline V gene, CDR1 is SNHLY and CDR2 is FYNNEI. Trimming took off 6 bases at V and 4 bases at J, with 12 bases between the two ends. CDR3 sequence reads: CASSPRGVYGYTF. The CDR3 coding sequence is TGTGCCAGCAGCCCCAGGGGTGTCTATGGCTACACCTTC.

There are a few counts of this clonotype. J is TRBJ2-3 and V is TRBV3-1, with TRBD2 matching over 9 bases. The V segment lost 2 bases and the J segment 2 bases; nucleotides outside the gene matches: 11. CDR3 size: 18 residues. CDR1 LGHDT and CDR2 YNNKEL come from the germline V gene (reference sequence). The CDR3: CASSQLLGLAGLTDTQYF. CDR3 bases: TGTGCCAGCAGCCAACTCCTCGGGCTAGCGGGACTCACAGATACGCAGTATTTT.

A few counts support this clonotype. V and J are TRBV29-1 and TRBJ1-1; D unclear. The CDR3 extends over 12 amino acids. Trimming removed 5 bases from V and 2 bases from J, with 9 bases in between. The germline V gene has CDR1 SQVTM and CDR2 ANQGSEA. CDR3 in amino acids: CSVTGLNTEAFF. In nucleotides, the CDR3 is TGCAGCGTTACCGGGTTAAACACTGAAGCTTTCTTT.

V is TRBV5-1 and J is TRBJ2-5, with a tentative D call TRBD1 (6 bases). The CDR3 runs 15 residues. Trimming shortened V by 2 bases and J by 0 bases, and 11 bases separated the two germline ends. The germline CDR1 and CDR2 sequences are SGHRS and YFSETQ. The CDR3 region has the DNA TGCGCCAGCAGCTTCGGACAGACGTACCAAGAGACCCAGTACTTC. This sequence encodes CASSFGQTYQETQYF.

This clonotype was observed a few times. The chain carries TRBV12-3 or TRBV12-4 and TRBJ2-1, with 10 nucleotides matching TRBD1. The CDR3 runs 15 residues. J gave up 12 bases and V 5 bases, and 13 bases lay outside the gene matches. The CDR3 DNA follows: TGTGCCAGCAGTGACCCCGGGACAGGGGTATTCGTGCAGTTCTTC. Amino acid sequence: CASSDPGTGVFVQFF.

J is TRBJ2-7 and V is TRBV29-1; the D call may be TRBD1 or TRBD2 (5 bases each). V was shortened by 2 bases and J by 5 bases, with 13 bases between the two germline ends. In germline, CDR1 is SQVTM, CDR2 ANQGSEA. This CDR3 comprises 13 residues. The CDR3 protein is CSVELGPRHEQYF. CDR3 nucleotide sequence: TGCAGCGTTGAACTGGGACCGAGACACGAGCAGTACTTC.

The chain combines TRBV7-2 with TRBJ2-1; no clear D. Trimming cost V 1 base and J 0 bases, with 10 bases left between them. The length of the CDR3 is 16 residues. Per germline, CDR1 SGHTA and CDR2 FQGNSA. CDR3 coding DNA: TGTGCCAGCAGCTTAGGCGCGACAAGCTCCTACAATGAGCAGTTCTTC. Amino acids: CASSLGATSSYNEQFF. Filled out from reference TRBV7-2 and TRBJ2-1, the complete variable domain reads GAGVSQSPSNKVTEKGKDVELRCDPISGHTALYWYRQSLGQGLEFLIYFQGNSAPDKSGLPSDRFSAERTGGSVSTLTIQRTQQEDSAVYLCASSLGATSSYNEQFFGPGTRLTVL.

The chain carries TRBV28 and TRBJ2-7; D remains ambiguous. The CDR3 has 15 residues. V dropped 5 bases and J dropped 2 bases, with 16 bases sitting between them. Germline values: CDR1 MDHEN, CDR2 SYDVKM. In nucleotides, the CDR3 is TGTGCCAGCAGTGCGGTCAGACGGCGTACCTACGAGCAGTACTTC. Translating gives CASSAVRRRTYEQYF.

The V and J genes are TRBV29-1 and TRBJ2-7, with TRBD1 matching 9 bases. The germline CDR1 and CDR2 sequences are SQVTM and ANQGSEA. V lost 4 bases, J lost 2 bases, and 9 bases stayed unmatched. This CDR3 spans 15 amino acids. The CDR3 loop reads CSVARGTGYAYEQYF. DNA of the CDR3: TGCAGCGTTGCCCGAGGGACAGGGTACGCCTACGAGCAGTACTTC.

The chain has TRBV5-1 and TRBJ1-1; D unresolved. The CDR3 runs to 13 residues. Germline CDR1 is SGHRS and CDR2 is YFSETQ. V lost 5 bases and J lost 0, with 8 bases in between. CDR3 in DNA: TGCGCCAGCAGGGACCCGGTGAACACTGAAGCTTTCTTT. Translation: CASRDPVNTEAFF.

This chain uses TRBV4-2 with TRBJ2-1; TRBD2 agrees at 9 bases. The CDR3 spans 17 residues. V dropped 2 bases and J dropped 0; count of bases not matched to a gene: 5. Per germline, CDR1 LGHNA and CDR2 YNFKEQ. In nucleotides, the CDR3 is TGTGCCAGCAGCCAACTAGCGGGGACTAGCTCCTACAATGAGCAGTTCTTC. This gives the protein CASSQLAGTSSYNEQFF.

The genes are TRBV12-3 or TRBV12-4 and TRBJ2-3; 7 positions agree with TRBD2. With 7 bases clipped from V and 4 bases from J, the junction kept 11 bases outside the gene matches. The CDR3 runs 15 residues. DNA for the CDR3: TGTGCCAGCAAACCAAACATGGGGGGGTCAGATACGCAGTATTTT. It yields the protein CASKPNMGGSDTQYF.

CDR3 DNA sequence: TGTGCCAGCAGCGGAGATCTAGGAGAGACCCAGTACTTC. Translated: CASSGDLGETQYF. V is TRBV9 and J is TRBJ2-5; the D is unclear. Trimming took off 3 bases at V and 4 bases at J, with 10 bases between the two ends. Germline-derived CDR1 and CDR2 are SGDLS and YYNGEE. The CDR3 covers 13 residues.

V gene TRBV6-5 combines with J gene TRBJ2-5; D perhaps matches TRBD1 (5 bases). CDR3 length equals 13 residues. The V end was cut by 7 bases, the J end by 7 bases, with 16 bases between. Germline V CDR1 and CDR2: MNHEY, SVGAGI. The CDR3 DNA is TGTGCCAGCACCCAGTCCTGGGGCGGGACCCAGTACTTC. The encoded protein is CASTQSWGGTQYF.

This clonotype was observed a few times. The V gene is TRBV5-1, the J gene TRBJ2-1; 13 bases match TRBD2. Trimming at V came to 4 bases and at J to 10 bases, leaving 8 bases not matched to a gene. The CDR3 covers 15 residues. Germline V gives CDR1 SGHRS, CDR2 YFSETQ. The CDR3 loop is CASSPGLAGVEEQFF. CDR3 in DNA: TGCGCCAGCAGCCCAGGACTAGCGGGGGTGGAGGAGCAGTTCTTC.

The CDR3 is CASSAALLNSPLHF. CDR3 sequence (DNA): TGCGCCAGCAGTGCGGCGCTACTCAATTCACCCCTCCACTTT. The chain recombines TRBV4-3 with TRBJ1-6; the D is unclear. CDR1 and CDR2 from the germline V gene are LGHNA and YSLEER. CDR3 length: 14 amino acids. Trimming cost V 6 bases and J 7 bases, with 13 bases left between them.

This clonotype has only a few counts. The J gene is TRBJ2-7, the V gene TRBV7-2; D is tentatively TRBD1 or TRBD2 (5 bases each). V lost 4 bases and J 3 bases, leaving 13 bases between the germline ends. The germline gives CDR1 SGHTA, CDR2 FQGNSA. This CDR3 has 14 amino acids. The CDR3 region is CASSSWGIGYEQYF. The DNA of the CDR3 is TGTGCCAGCAGCTCCTGGGGGATTGGCTACGAGCAGTACTTC. Looking up the rest from reference TRBV7-2 and TRBJ2-7 gives the full variable domain: GAGVSQSPSNKVTEKGKDVELRCDPISGHTALYWYRQSLGQGLEFLIYFQGNSAPDKSGLPSDRFSAERTGGSVSTLTIQRTQQEDSAVYLCASSSWGIGYEQYFGPGTRLTVT.

There are many counts of this clonotype. V gene TRBV29-1 combines with J gene TRBJ2-3; D may be TRBD2 (5 bases). CDR1 is SQVTM, CDR2 ANQGSEA, per germline. Trimming removed 4 bases from V and 3 bases from J, with 11 bases in between. The CDR3 has 13 residues. Here the CDR3 reads CSVVSTGTDTQYF. The DNA for the CDR3 is TGCAGCGTTGTGAGTACGGGGACAGATACGCAGTATTTT.